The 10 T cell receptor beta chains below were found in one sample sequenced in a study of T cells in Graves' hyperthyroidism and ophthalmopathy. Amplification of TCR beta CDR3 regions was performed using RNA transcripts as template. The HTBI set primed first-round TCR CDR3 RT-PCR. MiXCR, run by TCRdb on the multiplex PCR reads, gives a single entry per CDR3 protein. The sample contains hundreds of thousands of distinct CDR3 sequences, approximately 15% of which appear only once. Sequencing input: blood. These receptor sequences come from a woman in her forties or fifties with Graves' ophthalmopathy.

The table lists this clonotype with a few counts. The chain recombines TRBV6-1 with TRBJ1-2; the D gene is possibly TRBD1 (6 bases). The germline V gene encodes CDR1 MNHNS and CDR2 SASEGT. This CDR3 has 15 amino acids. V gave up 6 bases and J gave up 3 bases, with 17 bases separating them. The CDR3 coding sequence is TGTGCCAGCAGAGGGGGGACGATCGGCGACTATGGCTACACCTTC. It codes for CASRGGTIGDYGYTF.

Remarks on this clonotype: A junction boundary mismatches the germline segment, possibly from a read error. Here the CDR3 DNA reads TGTGCCAGCAGTGCCGCGAATCGGCCCCAGCATTTT. Protein product: CASSAANRPQHF. The V gene is TRBV6-1, the J gene TRBJ1-5; D gene ambiguous. The CDR3 spans 12 residues. Germline V gene sequence: CDR1 MNHNS, CDR2 SASEGT.

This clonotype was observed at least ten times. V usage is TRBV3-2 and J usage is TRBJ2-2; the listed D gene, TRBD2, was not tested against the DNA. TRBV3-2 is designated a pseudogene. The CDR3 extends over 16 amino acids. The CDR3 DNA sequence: TGTGCCAGCAGCCCGACAGAGCGGGAGTCAGATGGGGAGCTGTTTTTT. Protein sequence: CASSPTERESDGELFF.

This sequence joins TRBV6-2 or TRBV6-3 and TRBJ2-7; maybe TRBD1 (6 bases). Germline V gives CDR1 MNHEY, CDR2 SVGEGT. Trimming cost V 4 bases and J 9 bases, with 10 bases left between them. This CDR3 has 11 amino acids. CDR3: CASSFQGRQYF. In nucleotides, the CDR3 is TGTGCCAGCAGTTTTCAGGGGCGGCAGTACTTC.

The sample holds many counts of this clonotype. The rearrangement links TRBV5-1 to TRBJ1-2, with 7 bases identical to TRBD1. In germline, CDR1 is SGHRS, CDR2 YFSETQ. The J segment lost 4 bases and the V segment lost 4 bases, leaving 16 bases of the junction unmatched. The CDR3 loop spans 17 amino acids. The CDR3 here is CASSPNPQTGEVYGYTF. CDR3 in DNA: TGCGCCAGCAGCCCAAACCCTCAAACAGGGGAGGTCTATGGCTACACCTTC.

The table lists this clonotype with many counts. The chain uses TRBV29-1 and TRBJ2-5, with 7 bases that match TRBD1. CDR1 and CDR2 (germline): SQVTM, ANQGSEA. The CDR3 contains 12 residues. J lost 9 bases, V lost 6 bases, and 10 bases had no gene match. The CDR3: CSVATGLLAQYF. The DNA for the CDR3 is TGCAGCGTAGCGACAGGGCTGCTTGCCCAGTACTTC.

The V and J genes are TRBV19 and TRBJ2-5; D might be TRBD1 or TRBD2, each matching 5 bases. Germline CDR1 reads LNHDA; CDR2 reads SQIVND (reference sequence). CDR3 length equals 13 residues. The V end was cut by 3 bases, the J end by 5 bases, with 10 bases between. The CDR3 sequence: CASSIGGLETQYF. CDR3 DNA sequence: TGTGCCAGTAGTATTGGGGGTTTGGAGACCCAGTACTTC.

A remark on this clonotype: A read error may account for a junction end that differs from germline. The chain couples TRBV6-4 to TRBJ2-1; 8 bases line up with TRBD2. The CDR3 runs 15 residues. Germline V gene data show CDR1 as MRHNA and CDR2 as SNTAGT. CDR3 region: CASSPTSGSYNEQLF. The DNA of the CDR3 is TGTGCCAGCAGCCCTACTAGCGGCTCCTACAATGAGCAGCTCTTC.

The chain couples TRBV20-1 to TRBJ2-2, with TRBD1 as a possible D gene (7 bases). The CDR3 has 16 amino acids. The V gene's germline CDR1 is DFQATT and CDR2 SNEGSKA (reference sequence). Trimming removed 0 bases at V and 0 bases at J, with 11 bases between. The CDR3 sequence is CSARDRGTANTGELFF. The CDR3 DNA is TGCAGTGCTAGAGATCGCGGGACAGCGAACACCGGGGAGCTGTTTTTT.

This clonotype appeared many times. CDR3 coding DNA: TGTGCCAGCAGCAACAGGACTAGCGGGACCCAGTACTTC. This encodes CASSNRTSGTQYF. The J gene is TRBJ2-5, the V gene TRBV7-3, with 10 nucleotides matching TRBD2. This CDR3 has 13 residues. The V gene end was trimmed by 5 bases and the J gene end by 7 bases; junction bases not matched to a gene: 4. The V gene's germline CDR1 is SGHTA and CDR2 FQGTGA.